The 23 T cell receptor beta chains presented below share a single source sample, sequenced in a study of blood T cell repertoires in COVID-19. The method was immunoSEQ multiplex PCR; TCRdb's version includes in-frame clones alone and lacks a portion of them. This sample yields 200,000 to 300,000 clones, of which about 82% are seen a single time; over 7.5% belongs to the top ten. Sequencing was done on a sample of PBMCs or T cells enriched from blood (not recorded which). All receptors come from a woman between 50 and 59 years old with acute COVID-19.

This chain joins TRBV2 and TRBJ1-5, with D perhaps TRBD1 (6 bases). V shed 1 base and J shed 3 bases, with 13 bases lying between them. The CDR3 loop spans 16 amino acids. Per germline, CDR1 SNHLY and CDR2 FYNNEI. The CDR3 reads CASSEGGKGDNQPQHF. The CDR3 DNA reads TGTGCCAGCAGTGAAGGTGGGAAGGGGGACAATCAGCCCCAGCATTTT. The complete variable domain, with remaining parts taken from reference TRBV2 and TRBJ1-5, reads EPEVTQTPSHQVTQMGQEVILRCVPISNHLYFYWYRQILGQKVEFLVSFYNNEISEKSEIFDDQFSVERPDGSNFTLKIRSTKLEDSAMYFCASSEGGKGDNQPQHFGDGTRLSIL.

The J gene is TRBJ1-6, the V gene TRBV19; a weak D match, TRBD1 (5 bases). V was clipped by 3 bases and J by 9 bases, with 15 bases between them. This CDR3 is built from 15 residues. CDR1 LNHDA and CDR2 SQIVND come from the germline V gene (reference sequence). The CDR3 bases are TGTGCCAGTAGTATGATGGGGCAGCGGGGTTCACCCCTCCACTTT. This codes for CASSMMGQRGSPLHF.

The chain carries TRBV12-5 and TRBJ1-1; D may be TRBD1 (5 bases). CDR3 length: 13 residues. The V end was cut by 8 bases, the J end by 4 bases, with 14 bases between. Germline lookup yields CDR1 LGHNT and CDR2 FRNRAP. The CDR3 sequence is CASLRGSVTEAFF. For the CDR3, the DNA is TGTGCTAGTTTACGGGGGTCGGTCACTGAAGCTTTCTTT.

CDR3 amino acids: CASSLVDSRETQYF. The DNA for the CDR3 is TGTGCCAGCAGCTTAGTCGACTCCAGAGAGACCCAGTACTTC. The chain uses TRBV7-2 and TRBJ2-5, with no clear D. Trimming left V 1 base short and J 4 bases short, with 10 bases between. The CDR3 extends over 14 amino acids. CDR1 is SGHTA, CDR2 FQGNSA, per germline.

The chain combines TRBV30 with TRBJ2-7; D might be TRBD2 (6 bases). This CDR3 has 15 amino acids. Trimming stripped 1 base from V and 2 bases from J, with 15 bases between. The germline gives CDR1 GTSNPN, CDR2 SVGIG (reference sequence). The CDR3 protein is CAWSGTGTATYEQYF. DNA for the CDR3: TGTGCCTGGAGTGGCACCGGGACTGCTACCTACGAGCAGTACTTC.

The J gene is TRBJ1-5, the V gene TRBV7-2; D is uncertain. Germline values: CDR1 SGHTA, CDR2 FQGNSA. Trimming took 5 bases from V and 8 from J, leaving 13 bases between them. The CDR3 has 13 residues. The CDR3 here is CASSLPQVEPQHF. As DNA, the CDR3 is TGTGCCAGCAGCCTGCCCCAGGTGGAGCCCCAGCATTTT.

This chain uses TRBV30 with TRBJ2-7; D may be TRBD2 (5 bases). V shed 0 bases and J shed 3 bases, with 9 bases lying between them. The V gene's germline CDR1 is GTSNPN and CDR2 SVGIG (reference sequence). CDR3 length: 13 amino acids. CDR3 nucleotides: TGTGCCTGGAGTGTATCCGGGGACTACGAGCAGTACTTC. Encoded protein: CAWSVSGDYEQYF. The whole variable domain, remainder taken from reference TRBV30 and TRBJ2-7, is SQTIHQWPATLVQPVGSPLSLECTVEGTSNPNLYWYRQAAGRGLQLLFYSVGIGQISSEVPQNLSASRPQDRQFILSSKKLLLSDSGFYLCAWSVSGDYEQYFGPGTRLTVT.

This sequence joins TRBV30 and TRBJ1-4; D unclear. The CDR3 runs to 13 residues. Deletions cut 4 bases from V and 7 bases from J, with 13 bases between. Germline CDR1 is GTSNPN and CDR2 is SVGIG (reference sequence). CDR3 protein: CAWTERPGEKLFF. DNA of the CDR3: TGTGCCTGGACCGAGCGCCCGGGTGAAAAACTGTTTTTT.

This chain uses TRBV7-9 with TRBJ2-3; 8 bases line up with TRBD2. V was clipped by 3 bases and J by 2 bases; unmatched bases: 4. Germline values: CDR1 SEHNR, CDR2 FQNEAQ (reference sequence). This CDR3 has 15 amino acids. CDR3 sequence (DNA): TGTGCCAGCAGCTTCGGACTAGCCCTCACAGATACGCAGTATTTT. Translating gives CASSFGLALTDTQYF.

This clone was observed once. This specimen includes other DNA sequences encoding the same CDR3. The rearrangement links TRBV18 to TRBJ1-1; TRBD1 might be the D (5 bases). The V end lost 3 bases, the J end lost 4 bases, and 9 bases lay between the germline ends. Per the germline V gene, CDR1 is KGHSH and CDR2 is LQKENI. CDR3 length equals 13 residues. CDR3 in amino acids: CASSPTGLTEAFF. Written as DNA, the CDR3 is TGTGCCAGCTCACCTACAGGCCTCACTGAAGCTTTCTTT.

This clone has just a few counts. V usage is TRBV12-5 and J usage is TRBJ1-5, with 9 bases matching TRBD1. The J segment lost 0 bases and the V segment lost 4 bases, leaving 10 bases of the junction unmatched. This CDR3 contains 18 residues. Germline V gene sequence: CDR1 LGHNT, CDR2 FRNRAP. In DNA, the CDR3 is TGTGCTAGTGGTTCCGACCGGGACAGGGTAACTAGCAATCAGCCCCAGCATTTT. It codes for CASGSDRDRVTSNQPQHF.

This sequence joins TRBV7-2 and TRBJ2-1, with D unresolved. Germline CDR1 reads SGHTA; CDR2 reads FQGNSA. The CDR3 covers 12 residues. V was pared by 5 bases and J by 7 bases, with 9 bases between. DNA for the CDR3: TGTGCCAGCAGCCTACCCTGGAATGAGCAGTTCTTC. Translating gives CASSLPWNEQFF.

This chain joins TRBV4-1 and TRBJ1-1; weak D call: TRBD1 (6 bases). V lost 3 bases to trimming and J lost 7 bases, with 15 bases between them. The CDR3 covers 14 residues. Germline values: CDR1 MGHRA, CDR2 YSYEKL. In DNA form, the CDR3 reads TGCGCCAGCAGCCAGGCGGCAGGGGTGGTTGAAGCTTTCTTT. It is translated as CASSQAAGVVEAFF.

This sequence joins TRBV19 and TRBJ2-5, with 7 bases matching TRBD1. CDR1 and CDR2 (germline): LNHDA, SQIVND (reference sequence). The CDR3 covers 13 residues. The ends lost 7 bases at V and 2 bases at J; junction bases unmatched: 4. CDR3 coding DNA: TGTGCCAGTATGGCGGACAGGCAAGAGACCCAGTACTTC. Protein: CASMADRQETQYF.

The CDR3 DNA reads as TGTGCCAGCAGTTGGACTCGACAGGGTGAGCTGTTTTTT. This translates into CASSWTRQGELFF. This chain joins TRBV2 and TRBJ2-2; TRBD1 matches 7 bases. The CDR3 is made up of 13 amino acids. V was pared by 5 bases and J by 11 bases, with 8 bases of the junction left unmatched. Germline V lookup: CDR1 SNHLY, CDR2 FYNNEI.

The J gene is TRBJ2-6, the V gene TRBV6-6, with a tentative D call TRBD1 (6 bases). This CDR3 has 15 amino acids. The V end lost 7 bases, the J end lost 4 bases, and 14 bases lay between the germline ends. Germline CDR1 reads MNHNY; CDR2 reads SVGAGI (reference sequence). CDR3 DNA: TGTGCCAGCACCGACAGGAATTCCGGGGCCAACGTCCTGACTTTC. Translation gives CASTDRNSGANVLTF.

The CDR3 region is CAVGEARGGYTF. In nucleotides, the CDR3 is TGTGCCGTGGGTGAGGCCCGGGGTGGCTACACCTTC. This chain links TRBV30 with TRBJ1-2; D is unclear. V shed 8 bases and J shed 7 bases, with 17 bases lying between them. The length of the CDR3 is 12 residues. The germline V gene encodes CDR1 GTSNPN and CDR2 SVGIG (reference sequence).

This clone has a single count. The rearrangement uses TRBV21-1 and TRBJ2-4; TRBD1, the D gene given by the table, was not confirmed from the DNA. TRBV21-1 is given as a pseudogene. The CDR3 has 17 residues. The CDR3 is CASSKVGTRGAKNIQYF. As DNA, the CDR3 is TGTGCCAGCAGCAAAGTGGGAACAAGGGGGGCCAAAAACATTCAGTACTTC.

The chain uses TRBV7-2 and TRBJ1-2, with D perhaps TRBD1 (6 bases). Germline-derived CDR1 and CDR2 are SGHTA and FQGNSA. CDR3 length: 15 residues. V gave up 1 base and J gave up 1 base, with 10 bases separating them. CDR3 amino acids: CASSLEQGLNYGYTF. The DNA of the CDR3 is TGTGCCAGCAGCTTAGAACAGGGTCTTAACTATGGCTACACCTTC.

This clone has just one count. A much larger clone differs by one base, so this may be a read error. The same CDR3 also results from other DNA sequences found in this sample. The rearrangement joins TRBV6-5 to TRBJ1-5; 8 positions agree with TRBD1. Unmatched junction bases numbered 2, after V lost 0 bases and J lost 4 bases. This CDR3 is built from 15 residues. CDR1 MNHEY and CDR2 SVGAGI come from the germline V gene. The CDR3 sequence is CASSYSRTGNQPQHF. Here the CDR3 DNA reads TGTGCCAGCAGTTACTCTCGGACAGGGAATCAGCCCCAGCATTTT.

The chain links TRBV11-2 to TRBJ1-4; D ambiguous. Germline V CDR1 and CDR2: SGHAT, FQNNGV. Trimming pared 1 base from V and 6 bases from J, leaving 6 bases between. The CDR3 has 13 amino acids. CDR3 residues: CASSLGEYEKLFF. The DNA for the CDR3 is TGTGCCAGCAGCTTAGGAGAGTATGAAAAACTGTTTTTT. Filled out from reference TRBV11-2 and TRBJ1-4, the complete variable domain reads EAGVAQSPRYKIIEKRQSVAFWCNPISGHATLYWYQQILGQGPKLLIQFQNNGVVDDSQLPKDRFSAERLKGVDSTLKIQPAKLEDSAVYLCASSLGEYEKLFFGSGTQLSVL.

The chain links TRBV10-3 to TRBJ2-1; D might be TRBD1 (6 bases). This CDR3 region has 11 residues. V was trimmed by 6 bases and J by 8 bases, leaving 8 bases between them. Germline lookup yields CDR1 ENHRY and CDR2 SYGVKD. Written as DNA, the CDR3 is TGTGCCATCAGACAGGGTGATGAGCAGTTCTTC. This encodes CAIRQGDEQFF.

The V call is TRBV19, the J call TRBJ2-7; a weak D match, TRBD2 (5 bases). CDR3 length: 14 residues. The V end was cut by 6 bases, the J end by 1 base, with 13 bases between. CDR1 is LNHDA and CDR2 is SQIVND in the germline V gene (reference sequence). The CDR3 region has the DNA TGTGCCAGTAGCATCGGGGAAGTGTCCTACGAGCAGTACTTC. As protein: CASSIGEVSYEQYF. Together with reference TRBV19 and TRBJ2-7, the CDR3 gives the full variable domain: DGGITQSPKYLFRKEGQNVTLSCEQNLNHDAMYWYRQDPGQGLRLIYYSQIVNDFQKGDIAEGYSVSREKKESFPLTVTSAQKNPTAFYLCASSIGEVSYEQYFGPGTRLTVT.